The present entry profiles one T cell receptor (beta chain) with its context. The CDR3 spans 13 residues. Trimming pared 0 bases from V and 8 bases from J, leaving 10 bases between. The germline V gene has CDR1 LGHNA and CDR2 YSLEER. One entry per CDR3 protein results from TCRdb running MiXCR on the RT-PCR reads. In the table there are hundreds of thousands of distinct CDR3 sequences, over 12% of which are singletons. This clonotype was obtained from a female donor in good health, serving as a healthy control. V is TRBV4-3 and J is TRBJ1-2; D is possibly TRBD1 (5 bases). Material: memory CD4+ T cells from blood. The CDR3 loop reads CASSQDRGVGYTF. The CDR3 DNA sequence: TGCGCCAGCAGCCAAGATCGAGGGGTGGGCTACACCTTC.